The T cell receptor beta chain described here comes from a study of tissue T cells after allogeneic stem cell transplantation. Broader study findings: Blood and spleen captured only part of the tissue TCR repertoire. Anatomically similar tissues had similar TCR repertoires within each patient.

CDR3 length equals 12 residues. Germline CDR1 is SEHNR and CDR2 is FQNEAQ (reference sequence). V shed 4 bases and J shed 3 bases, with 5 bases lying between them. Autopsy tissues spanned esophagus to rectum, liver, skin, and lymphoid organs including spleen. Using immunoSEQ multiplex PCR, the repertoire was profiled, and TCRdb retains in-frame clones only, with some absent. The sample has 12,000 or so clones, 70% seen once. The count of this clone is one. Antigen unknown. The sequencing used tissue from the right colon, collected at autopsy. The receptor was derived from a woman between 18 and 55 years old with breast cancer. V and J are TRBV7-9 and TRBJ2-3; D not resolved. The CDR3 spells CASSSQTDTQYF. The DNA for the CDR3 is TGTGCCAGCAGCTCACAGACAGATACGCAGTATTTT.